These 21 T cell receptor beta chains share one sample of origin, sequenced in a study of tumor and adjacent non-tumor tissue in lung cancer. TCRbeta libraries were built with three rounds of nested PCR, modified from ARM-PCR. One entry per CDR3 protein results from TCRdb running MiXCR on the multiplex PCR reads. Of under 100,000 distinct CDR3 sequences detected, nearly 70% appear once; the ten largest clones hold around 12%. No cell sorting was done before RNA was extracted from the tissue. The sequenced sample was lung tumor tissue. Every receptor here comes from a woman in her 70s with non-small cell lung cancer.

J is TRBJ1-5 and V is TRBV6-1, with 10 bases lining up with TRBD1. The CDR3 covers 15 residues. Trimming took 8 bases from V and 6 from J; bases not matched to a gene: 10. CDR1 and CDR2 from the germline V gene are MNHNS and SASEGT. CDR3: CASGPVGTGVQPQHF. The CDR3 bases are TGTGCCAGCGGTCCCGTCGGGACAGGGGTTCAGCCCCAGCATTTT.

Concerning this clonotype itself: Sequence at one end of the junction differs from germline and may be a read error. The V and J genes are TRBV20-1 and TRBJ1-3; D is ambiguous. The germline CDR1 and CDR2 sequences are DFQATT and SNEGSKA (reference sequence). The CDR3 covers 12 residues. Here the CDR3 reads CCAPVGGNTIYF. CDR3 sequence (DNA): TGCTGTGCTCCCGTGGGAGGAAACACCATATATTTT.

Concerning this clonotype itself: One end of the junction fails to match germline, which may point to a read error. This CDR3 reads CASSLGLAKYIKYF. CDR3 DNA sequence: TGTGCCAGCAGTTTAGGACTAGCCAAATACATTAAGTACTTC. The chain carries TRBV12-3 or TRBV12-4 and TRBJ2-4; 7 positions agree with TRBD2. The CDR3 totals 14 residues.

The V and J genes are TRBV6-2 or TRBV6-3 and TRBJ2-1; 10 bases agree with TRBD2. Trimming removed 7 bases from V and 6 bases from J; junction bases left unmatched: 21. This CDR3 is 19 amino acids long. The V gene's germline CDR1 is MNHEY and CDR2 SVGEGT. CDR3 DNA sequence: TGTGCCAGCAACACCGGCGTACTAGCGGGGCCGAGTTCGTGCAATGAGCAGTTCTTC. Translating it yields CASNTGVLAGPSSCNEQFF.

About this clonotype: At one of its ends the junction is not consistent with the germline gene, which may arise from a read error. CDR3 sequence: CSSRLGGVVYNEQFF. The CDR3 DNA sequence: TGCAGTTCTAGGCTTGGCGGAGTTGTCTACAATGAGCAGTTCTTC. V usage is TRBV20-1 and J usage is TRBJ2-1, with no clear D. Per germline, CDR1 DFQATT and CDR2 SNEGSKA (reference sequence). The CDR3 loop spans 15 amino acids.

As concerns this clonotype: At one boundary the junction diverges from the germline segment, which might be a read error. CDR3 sequence reads: CASSTGNYGYTF. The CDR3 DNA is TGTGCCAGCAGTACAGGGAACTACGGCTACACCTTC. The chain combines TRBV6-5 with TRBJ1-2; a possible D gene is TRBD1 (6 bases). The CDR3 is 12 residues long. Germline assignment: CDR1 MNHEY and CDR2 SVGAGI.

This clonotype appeared a single time. Compared with germline, one end of the junction differs, possibly owing to a read error. The rearrangement links TRBV11-1 to TRBJ2-2; perhaps TRBD1 as D (6 bases). This CDR3 spans 15 amino acids. Germline V lookup: CDR1 SGHAT, CDR2 FQDESV (reference sequence). The CDR3 DNA sequence: TGTGTCAGCAGCTTAAGGGGACACCTTGCCGGGGAGCTGTTTTTT. The encoded protein is CVSSLRGHLAGELFF.

The V and J genes are TRBV30 and TRBJ1-2; tentative D call: TRBD1 (5 bases). CDR1 is GTSNPN, CDR2 SVGIG, per germline (reference sequence). Trimming took off 5 bases at V and 7 bases at J, with 20 bases between the two ends. This CDR3 is 14 amino acids long. This CDR3 is CAWGYRTRRRGYTF. In DNA form, the CDR3 reads TGTGCCTGGGGTTACAGGACCCGGCGACGTGGCTACACCTTC.

V is TRBV5-4 and J is TRBJ2-6; no clear D. This CDR3 region has 16 residues. V lost 9 bases and J 4 bases, leaving 20 bases between the germline ends. Germline loops: CDR1 SGHNT, CDR2 YYREEE (reference sequence). The CDR3 is CANIFDGLLGANVLTF. The CDR3 nucleotides read TGTGCCAACATCTTCGACGGGTTGTTGGGGGCCAACGTCCTGACTTTC.

Worth noting for this clonotype: The conserved final phenylalanine or tryptophan is absent from the CDR3, which likely points to a read error. The V call is TRBV4-1, the J call TRBJ1-1; TRBD1 matches 11 bases. The CDR3 is 16 amino acids. Looked up from germline, CDR1 is MGHRA and CDR2 is YSYEKL. The CDR3 DNA sequence: TGCGCCAGCAGCTGGACAGGGGGCGACGAGGGCACTGATGCTTTCGTT. This encodes CASSWTGGDEGTDAFV.

A remark on this clonotype: One end of the junction does not line up with germline, which may come from a read error. The chain couples TRBV7-8 to TRBJ2-5, with 7 bases lining up with TRBD1. This CDR3 is built from 20 residues. The germline CDR1 and CDR2 sequences are SGHVS and FQNEAQ. The CDR3 DNA sequence: TGTGCCAGCGGCTTATGGCCCGGGACAGTGAGATCCTTGGGCCAAGAGACCCAGTACTTC. It specifies CASGLWPGTVRSLGQETQYF.

About this clonotype itself: The missing conserved phenylalanine or tryptophan at the end of this CDR3 makes a read error likely. The CDR3 spells CASSSYTNTEAFY. For the CDR3, the DNA is TGTGCCAGCAGTTCCTACACGAACACTGAAGCTTTCTAT. V and J are TRBV7-3 and TRBJ1-1; D remains ambiguous. Trimming cost V 6 bases and J 1 base, with 9 bases left between them. Germline lookup yields CDR1 SGHTA and CDR2 FQGTGA. This CDR3 region has 13 residues.

This clonotype has just a few counts. At one end, the junction sequence differs from germline, possibly due to a read error. The rearrangement joins TRBV24-1 to TRBJ2-4; 9 nucleotides align to TRBD1. Germline assignment: CDR1 KGHDR and CDR2 SFDVKD. The CDR3 is 17 amino acids. Written as DNA, the CDR3 is TGTGTCACCAGTGACCCTACAGGGGGCCGGGCCAAAAACATTCAGTACTTC. Protein sequence: CVTSDPTGGRAKNIQYF.

On this clonotype itself: The CDR3 carries no conserved terminal phenylalanine or tryptophan, so it likely arises from a read error. The J gene is TRBJ2-5, the V gene TRBV6-5, with TRBD2 as a possible D gene (5 bases). The CDR3 loop spans 16 amino acids. The germline gives CDR1 MNHEY, CDR2 SVGAGI. CDR3 sequence reads: CVSSRGLAAPKETQYL. As DNA, the CDR3 is TGTGTCAGCAGTCGCGGACTGGCGGCGCCCAAAGAGACCCAGTACTTA.

For the CDR3, the DNA is TGTGCCAGCAGTGAAGAGTCACCATATACGCAGTATTTT. It translates to CASSEESPYTQYF. The chain combines TRBV6-1 with TRBJ2-3, with no clear D. The CDR3 contains 13 residues. Germline CDR1 and CDR2: MNHNS and SASEGT. The germline V and J ends were trimmed by 1 base and 7 bases, with 9 bases remaining between them.

As regards this clonotype: A much larger clone differs from this one at a single base, so this may be a read error. This chain uses TRBV7-8 with TRBJ1-2; D perhaps matches TRBD1 (6 bases). The CDR3 consists of 15 residues. The germline V gene encodes CDR1 SGHVS and CDR2 FQNEAQ. V lost 7 bases and J lost 0, with 15 bases in between. CDR3 in DNA: TGTGCCAGCACGCCACGGACAGTGTCTAACTATGGCTACACCTTC. Its protein is CASTPRTVSNYGYTF.

Of note for this clonotype: A read error is possible here, since a much larger clone lies one base away. V gene TRBV28 combines with J gene TRBJ2-7, with TRBD1 identical over 11 bases. This CDR3 has 16 amino acids. The V gene's germline CDR1 is MDHEN and CDR2 SYDVKM. Here the CDR3 reads CVSSFPDRGLSYEQYF. DNA of the CDR3: TGTGTCAGCAGTTTTCCGGACAGGGGGCTCTCCTACGAGCAGTACTTC.

In regard to this clonotype: Relative to the germline gene, one junction end is altered; a read error may explain this. The chain combines TRBV29-1 with TRBJ1-1; 7 bases are a match to TRBD1. This CDR3 region has 13 residues. CDR1 SQVTM and CDR2 ANQGSEA come from the germline V gene. The CDR3 nucleotides read TGCAGCATAGGACAGGTCGTGAATACTGAAGCTTTCTTT. It translates to CSIGQVVNTEAFF.

The gene calls are TRBV28 and TRBJ1-2; no clear D. Germline lookup yields CDR1 MDHEN and CDR2 SYDVKM. Trimming pared 6 bases from V and 4 bases from J, leaving 18 bases between. The CDR3 consists of 15 residues. Written as DNA, the CDR3 is TGTGCCAGCAGCCATCCTGCCCAAGGTTTCTATGGCTACACCTTC. It yields the protein CASSHPAQGFYGYTF.

As to this clonotype: One base away lies a much larger clone, so this may be a sequencing read error. J is TRBJ2-1 and V is TRBV4-2; D is perhaps TRBD2 (5 bases). This CDR3 is built from 13 residues. CDR1 is LGHNA and CDR2 is YNFKEQ in the germline V gene. CDR3 protein: CASNQMRDNEQFF. The CDR3 DNA reads as TGTGCCAGCAACCAAATGAGGGACAATGAGCAGTTCTTC.

The sample holds a few counts of this clonotype. The missing conserved phenylalanine or tryptophan at the end of this CDR3 makes a read error likely. This chain uses TRBV29-1 with TRBJ2-1; D tentatively reads TRBD1 or TRBD2 (5 bases each). Per the germline V gene, CDR1 is SQVTM and CDR2 is ANQGSEA. The CDR3 is made up of 13 amino acids. The CDR3: CSVRDPATGEQFS. The CDR3 coding sequence is TGTAGCGTCAGGGACCCAGCCACGGGTGAGCAGTTCTCC.